This T cell receptor beta chain came from a study of T cell responses to AZD1222 COVID-19 vaccine. Note on this clone: The antigen remains undetermined.

CDR1 is SGDLS and CDR2 is YYNGEE in the germline V gene. The CDR3 is 14 residues long. After removal of 7 bases from V and 6 bases from J, the junction contained 12 bases not matched to a gene. Broader study findings: After the peak T cell response, and only then, were repertoires sampled. After two AZD1222 doses, spike-specific TCR breadth and depth rose versus day 0.

Clones were read by immunoSEQ multiplex PCR, and TCRdb kept only the in-frame ones, dropping some. The sample records around 120,000 clones, 92% being singletons. The receptor's source is an adult in good health. Material: peripheral blood, obtained on day 0 of AZD1222 vaccination. V is TRBV9 and J is TRBJ2-7, with TRBD1 identical over 8 bases. DNA of the CDR3: TGTGCCAGCGGCCCGGGACAGGCTTTGTTCGAGCAGTACTTC. It encodes CASGPGQALFEQYF.